These 10 T cell receptor beta chains came from one sample sequenced in a study of type 1 and type 2 diabetes patients. PCR was run on genomic DNA. Amplification of the beta chain CDR3 used 30 forward and 13 reverse multiplex primers. TCRdb re-called the multiplex PCR reads with MiXCR, one entry per CDR3 protein. The sample gives 250,000 or so distinct CDR3 sequences, 47% of which show up once; roughly an eighth is in the top ten. Material: peripheral blood mononuclear cells (PBMCs). The receptors stem from a man aged 18 to 30 with type 2 diabetes.

The CDR3 DNA follows: TGTGCCAGCAGTTCAAACAGGGGGAACTATGGCTACACCTTC. This encodes CASSSNRGNYGYTF. The chain carries TRBV27 and TRBJ1-2, with 8 bases fitting TRBD1. The trim removed 4 bases at V and 2 bases at J, leaving 3 bases unmatched. In germline, CDR1 is MNHEY, CDR2 SMNVEV (reference sequence). The CDR3 sequence is 14 residues long.

This chain connects TRBV27 to TRBJ1-1; TRBD1 might be the D (6 bases). Germline assignment: CDR1 MNHEY and CDR2 SMNVEV (reference sequence). The V end was cut by 5 bases, the J end by 4 bases, with 17 bases between. The CDR3 runs 15 residues. The CDR3 loop reads CASSPRQVLGTEAFF. CDR3 coding DNA: TGTGCCAGCAGTCCCAGACAGGTCTTGGGCACTGAAGCTTTCTTT.

In this sample, this clonotype turned up once. The chain employs TRBV2 and TRBJ1-1; no reliable D call. CDR3 length: 12 residues. Trimming took 8 bases from V and 11 from J, leaving 18 bases between them. CDR1 and CDR2 from the germline V gene are SNHLY and FYNNEI. The CDR3 region is CASCYLNMGAFF. The CDR3 DNA sequence: TGTGCCAGCTGCTACTTGAACATGGGGGCTTTCTTT.

In the case of this clonotype: This may be a read error: a much more frequent sequence differs by one nucleotide. The gene calls are TRBV6-6 and TRBJ1-6, with D maybe TRBD1 (5 bases). The germline V gene has CDR1 MNHNY and CDR2 SVGAGI (reference sequence). The CDR3 consists of 15 residues. The CDR3 loop reads CASTKNPGSNSPLLF. The DNA for the CDR3 is TGTGCCAGCACCAAAAACCCAGGGAGTAATTCACCCCTCCTCTTT.

The chain combines TRBV29-1 with TRBJ2-7; D is unclear. Germline V lookup: CDR1 SQVTM, CDR2 ANQGSEA. This CDR3 is built from 13 residues. CDR3 residues: CVVSSGNAYEQYF. The CDR3 DNA reads as TGCGTCGTGTCTTCTGGAAATGCCTACGAGCAGTACTTC.

The chain has TRBV20-1 and TRBJ2-2; TRBD1 agrees at 10 bases. The V gene end was trimmed by 3 bases and the J gene end by 6 bases; junction bases not matched to a gene: 7. CDR3 length equals 15 residues. Per the germline V gene, CDR1 is DFQATT and CDR2 is SNEGSKA (reference sequence). CDR3 amino acids: CSASGTGVGAGELFF. In DNA, the CDR3 is TGCAGTGCTAGTGGGACAGGGGTTGGGGCCGGGGAGCTGTTTTTT.

The J gene is TRBJ1-1, the V gene TRBV9; TRBD1 aligns across 7 bases. This CDR3 is built from 14 residues. With V trimmed by 2 bases and J by 6 bases, 7 bases remained unmatched. Germline-derived CDR1 and CDR2 are SGDLS and YYNGEE. CDR3 amino acids: CASSVLQGSAEAFF. CDR3 DNA: TGTGCCAGCAGCGTTCTACAGGGGAGCGCTGAAGCTTTCTTT.

The V call is TRBV7-6, the J call TRBJ2-5, with 10 positions matching TRBD2. Germline V gene lookup returns CDR1 SGHVS and CDR2 FNYEAQ. V lost 1 base, J lost 5 bases, and 10 bases stayed unmatched. The CDR3 has 17 residues. DNA for the CDR3: TGTGCCAGCAGCTTAGTAGCCCTAGCGGGAGCTTTTGAGACCCAGTACTTC. The encoded protein is CASSLVALAGAFETQYF.

The chain combines TRBV18 with TRBJ2-7; D perhaps matches TRBD1 (6 bases). The V gene lost 3 bases and the J gene lost 6 bases, with 9 bases spanning the gap. Germline assignment: CDR1 KGHSH and CDR2 LQKENI. The CDR3 contains 12 residues. The CDR3 loop is CASSPQGFEQYF. CDR3 nucleotide sequence: TGTGCCAGCTCACCCCAGGGGTTCGAGCAGTACTTC.

This clonotype came up a few times. The chain couples TRBV6-1 to TRBJ2-3; the D is unclear. V lost 6 bases and J lost 4, with 5 bases in between. The germline CDR1 and CDR2 sequences are MNHNS and SASEGT. The CDR3 runs to 11 residues. The CDR3 DNA is TGTGCCAGCAGAAGACCAGATACGCAGTATTTT. Translating gives CASRRPDTQYF.